This T cell receptor (beta chain) was captured in a study of control samples from healthy donors and cancer patients. The CDR3 extends over 14 amino acids. The germline gives CDR1 SQVTM, CDR2 ANQGSEA. V lost 6 bases and J 6 bases, leaving 20 bases between the germline ends. Clones were read by immunoSEQ multiplex PCR, and TCRdb kept only the in-frame ones, dropping some. The sample consists of some 87,000 clones, 91% of them appearing once. The sequenced material came from blood. The clonotype comes from a man aged 30 to 39 in good health. This rearrangement joins TRBV29-1 to TRBJ1-1; a weak D match, TRBD1 (5 bases). CDR3 coding DNA: TGCAGCGTGGGGCCTTTAAGGGTGAGTGCTGAAGCTTTCTTT. Residues: CSVGPLRVSAEAFF.